Following are 7 T cell receptor beta chains from one sample sequenced in a study of human T cells and chemical hapten exposure. Time point reported: patch test 1, 2 weeks after DPC sensitization. The treatment: therapeutic diphenylcyclopropenone sensitization with weekly scalp DPC. Extraction of total RNA was performed on unfractionated whole blood. TCRdb re-called the RACE reads with MiXCR, one entry per CDR3 protein. Of approximately 52,000 distinct CDR3 sequences detected, 9.5% to 11% appear once; the ten largest clones hold 1.8%. Material: whole blood, obtained in connection with sensitization to the hapten diphenylcyclopropenone (DPC). Receptor source: a woman in her 40s with alopecia areata. Some clones in this sample may be carry-over from other donors' samples.

This chain links TRBV11-3 with TRBJ2-5; no definite D call. V was cut by 8 bases and J by 4 bases, with 14 bases left in between. This CDR3 contains 13 residues. Germline CDR1 and CDR2: SGHNT and YENEEA. CDR3 region: CASCRGVGETQYF. The CDR3 DNA reads as TGTGCCAGCTGCCGAGGCGTGGGAGAGACCCAGTACTTC.

There are a few counts of this clonotype. This chain uses TRBV20-1 with TRBJ2-3; possible D gene TRBD1, 5 bases. The germline gives CDR1 DFQATT, CDR2 SNEGSKA (reference sequence). The CDR3 is 13 residues long. V lost 6 bases and J 3 bases, leaving 13 bases between the germline ends. The CDR3 nucleotides read TGCAGTGCGAAGCAAAGGGGTACAGATACGCAGTATTTT. As protein: CSAKQRGTDTQYF.

This clonotype was observed a handful of times. The genes are TRBV18 and TRBJ2-1; D perhaps matches TRBD2 (6 bases). V lost 3 bases to trimming and J lost 4 bases, with 7 bases between them. Looked up from germline, CDR1 is KGHSH and CDR2 is LQKENI. This CDR3 has 13 amino acids. The CDR3 DNA reads as TGTGCCAGCTCACCCCGGGAGTACAATGAGCAGTTCTTC. Translation: CASSPREYNEQFF.

The chain has TRBV3-1 and TRBJ1-2; D not certain. In germline, CDR1 is LGHDT, CDR2 YNNKEL (reference sequence). The CDR3 runs 12 residues. With 0 bases removed from V and 9 bases from J, the gap between germline ends came to 8 bases. The CDR3 region has the DNA TGTGCCAGCAGCCAAGAGAGGTTTCGCTACACCTTC. This sequence encodes CASSQERFRYTF. The full variable domain, with the rest looked up from reference TRBV3-1 and TRBJ1-2, is DTAVSQTPKYLVTQMGNDKSIKCEQNLGHDTMYWYKQDSKKFLKIMFSYNNKELIINETVPNRFSPKSPDKAHLNLHINSLELGDSAVYFCASSQERFRYTFGSGTRLTVV.

This clonotype was picked up many times. V is TRBV2 and J is TRBJ1-3, with a weak D call TRBD1 (5 bases). V was clipped by 7 bases and J by 4 bases, with 14 bases between them. The CDR3 contains 14 residues. Germline loops: CDR1 SNHLY, CDR2 FYNNEI. CDR3 sequence (DNA): TGTGCCAGCACCGCTACAGGTTCAGGAAACACCATATATTTT. This encodes CASTATGSGNTIYF.

The chain has TRBV6-1 and TRBJ1-1; the D is unclear. Trimming removed 3 bases from V and 4 bases from J, with 15 bases in between. Germline values: CDR1 MNHNS, CDR2 SASEGT. This CDR3 has 15 residues. The CDR3 reads CASSDPRITSTEAFF. CDR3 in DNA: TGTGCCAGCAGTGACCCCCGGATAACATCCACTGAAGCTTTCTTT.

This chain connects TRBV23-1 to TRBJ2-3; a weak D match, TRBD1 (5 bases). TRBV23-1 is noted as an ORF with a role that remains uncertain. The CDR3 extends over 15 amino acids. The ends were cut back, 2 bases at V and 2 bases at J, with 11 bases in the middle. The CDR3 nucleotides read TGCGCCAGCAGTCAACGACAGAGAAACACAGATACGCAGTATTTT. Its protein product is CASSQRQRNTDTQYF.